The 25 T cell receptor beta chains below were found in one sample sequenced in a study of molecular identifiers for immune sequencing clone quantification. Using its own MiXCR run on the PCR reads, TCRdb lists one record per CDR3 protein. This sample has under 600,000 distinct CDR3 sequences, with 25% found just once. The sequenced sample consisted of naive CD8+ T cells from blood, with Jurkat cell RNA spiked in. Subset specified: FACS-sorted CD8+CD4-CCR7+CD45RA+ naive T cells. Receptor source: a human donor in good health. Some libraries in this study had Jurkat cell RNA spiked in.

Of note for this clonotype: Possible read error: a much larger clone is one base away. V is TRBV6-6 and J is TRBJ2-3, with 7 bases aligning to TRBD2. The CDR3 length is 17 residues. The trim removed 3 bases at V and 8 bases at J, leaving 17 bases unmatched. CDR1 and CDR2 from the germline V gene are MNHNY and SVGAGI (reference sequence). Here the CDR3 reads CASSYPESGVGGGTQYF. CDR3 in DNA: TGTGCCAGCAGTTATCCTGAAAGCGGGGTGGGAGGAGGTACGCAGTATTTT.

This clonotype has at least ten counts. This CDR3 reads CASSRTGGDTQYF. In nucleotides, the CDR3 is TGTGCCAGCAGTCGTACAGGGGGAGATACGCAGTATTTT. The chain combines TRBV7-7 with TRBJ2-3; TRBD1 agrees at 8 bases. The germline gives CDR1 SSHAT, CDR2 FNYEAQ (reference sequence). The CDR3 totals 13 residues. The V and J ends lost 6 bases and 5 bases, in that order; junction bases with no gene match: 4.

This clonotype was found many times. The gene calls are TRBV27 and TRBJ2-5; 11 bases match TRBD2. The CDR3 consists of 15 residues. J lost 1 base, V lost 5 bases, and 3 bases had no gene match. Germline CDR1 MNHEY, CDR2 SMNVEV (reference sequence). As DNA, the CDR3 is TGTGCCAGCAGTCCAGGGACTAGCGGCCAAGAGACCCAGTACTTC. Encoded protein: CASSPGTSGQETQYF.

Comment on this clonotype: One end of the junction varies from germline; a read error may be responsible. V and J are TRBV4-3 and TRBJ1-5; 9 bases fit TRBD1. CDR1 LGHNA and CDR2 YSLEER come from the germline V gene. The CDR3 has 15 residues. The CDR3 DNA reads as TGCGCCGGCAGCCCCGGGACAGGGCCGAGTCAGCCCCAGCATTTT. It specifies CAGSPGTGPSQPQHF.

Of note for this clonotype: This clone may be a read error of a much larger clone one base away. The chain uses TRBV4-3 and TRBJ1-2, with D hard to call. The CDR3 has 18 residues. CDR1 LGHNA and CDR2 YSLEER come from the germline V gene. CDR3 DNA: TGCGCCAGCAGCCAAGATGCGAGCTTCGGATCAGACGGCTATAGCTACACCTTC. Its protein is CASSQDASFGSDGYSYTF.

This clonotype was recorded many times. The V gene is TRBV7-2, the J gene TRBJ1-6; D is uncertain. The CDR3 runs 16 residues. Germline V lookup: CDR1 SGHTA, CDR2 FQGNSA. Trimming stripped 1 base from V and 2 bases from J, with 9 bases between. The CDR3 DNA reads TGTGCCAGCAGCTTAGAAGGGATAACCTATAATTCACCCCTCCACTTT. Its protein is CASSLEGITYNSPLHF.

This clonotype was seen a handful of times. The CDR3 nucleotides read TGTGCCAGCAGCCAAGATCCCACCGACAACAATGAGCAGTTCTTC. Amino acids: CASSQDPTDNNEQFF. The rearrangement uses TRBV3-1 and TRBJ2-1; D gene unclear. The CDR3 length is 15 residues. V shed 0 bases and J shed 5 bases, with 11 bases lying between them. Germline-derived CDR1 and CDR2 are LGHDT and YNNKEL (reference sequence).

This clonotype was counted many times. This rearrangement joins TRBV20-1 to TRBJ2-3, with 8 bases that match TRBD2. The CDR3 runs 15 residues. The V segment lost 3 bases and the J segment 0 bases; nucleotides outside the gene matches: 5. CDR1 is DFQATT, CDR2 SNEGSKA, per germline (reference sequence). As DNA, the CDR3 is TGCAGTGCTAGGTTAGCGGGGTCTAGCACAGATACGCAGTATTTT. Its protein is CSARLAGSSTDTQYF.

This clonotype was picked up many times. V and J are TRBV7-9 and TRBJ2-3; 7 bases are a match to TRBD1. V dropped 5 bases and J dropped 8; count of bases not matched to a gene: 10. The CDR3 has 14 residues. Germline V CDR1 and CDR2: SEHNR, FQNEAQ (reference sequence). Here the CDR3 reads CASSPDRAQGTQYF. The CDR3 DNA follows: TGTGCCAGCAGCCCAGACAGGGCCCAAGGTACGCAGTATTTT.

The gene calls are TRBV6-2 or TRBV6-3 and TRBJ2-4; tentatively, D is TRBD1 or TRBD2 (5 bases each). Germline CDR1 is MNHEY and CDR2 is SVGEGT. This CDR3 is 15 amino acids long. V lost 5 bases, J lost 1 base, and 12 bases lay in between. CDR3 loop: CASSKWDGAKNIQYF. Here the CDR3 DNA reads TGTGCCAGCAGTAAATGGGACGGTGCCAAAAACATTCAGTACTTC.

This clonotype was counted only a few times. The chain carries TRBV28 and TRBJ2-7; TRBD1 aligns across 8 bases. Germline trimming cut 6 bases from V and 2 bases from J; bases unmatched to any gene: 9. Germline V lookup: CDR1 MDHEN, CDR2 SYDVKM. The length of the CDR3 is 15 residues. The CDR3 bases are TGTGCCAGCAGCCACGGGCCAGGGGGCCCCTACGAGCAGTACTTC. Protein sequence: CASSHGPGGPYEQYF.

The sample holds many counts of this clonotype. V is TRBV2 and J is TRBJ1-2; D gene ambiguous. CDR3 length: 11 amino acids. In germline, CDR1 is SNHLY, CDR2 FYNNEI. V dropped 8 bases and J dropped 7 bases, with 11 bases sitting between them. The CDR3 loop reads CASPEPTGYTF. The CDR3 DNA reads TGTGCCAGCCCTGAGCCCACTGGCTACACCTTC.

This clonotype was seen a handful of times. The chain has TRBV5-4 and TRBJ2-7; 7 bases are a match to TRBD2. From germline, CDR1 is SGHNT and CDR2 YYREEE (reference sequence). The CDR3 spans 12 residues. With V trimmed by 3 bases and J by 6 bases, 3 bases remained unmatched. The CDR3 nucleotides read TGTGCCAGCAGCTACGGACTAGTCGAGCAGTACTTC. It codes for CASSYGLVEQYF.

In the case of this clonotype: This clone may be a read error of a much larger clone one base away. V is TRBV28 and J is TRBJ1-5; D not resolved. The CDR3 contains 14 residues. Germline-derived CDR1 and CDR2 are MDHEN and SYDVKM. The CDR3 DNA reads as TGTGCCAGCAGTTGGGTACTCGGCAATCAGCCCCAGAATTTT. Translated, it gives CASSWVLGNQPQNF.

V and J are TRBV12-3 or TRBV12-4 and TRBJ2-2; D possibly corresponds to TRBD1 (6 bases). This CDR3 comprises 16 residues. V was shortened by 3 bases and J by 3 bases, with 14 bases between the two germline ends. Here the CDR3 DNA reads TGTGCCAGCAGTTTCGAGGACAGACTTCACACCGGGGAGCTGTTTTTT. The encoded protein is CASSFEDRLHTGELFF.

With respect to this clonotype: This is likely a read error, given that the CDR3 carries no conserved phenylalanine or tryptophan at its end. The V and J genes are TRBV7-9 and TRBJ2-4; no firm D call. This CDR3 contains 12 residues. Looked up from germline, CDR1 is SEHNR and CDR2 is FQNEAQ (reference sequence). CDR3 bases: TGTACCAGCAGCTCCCCCCGGGTGGAGCAGTACCTC. As protein: CTSSSPRVEQYL.

Many counts were recorded for this clonotype. The chain links TRBV5-5 to TRBJ2-4; the D gene is possibly TRBD1 (6 bases). The germline V gene has CDR1 SGHKS and CDR2 YYEKEE (reference sequence). The CDR3 has 13 amino acids. Trimming pared 0 bases from V and 5 bases from J, leaving 6 bases between. The CDR3 nucleotides are TGTGCCAGCAGCTTGGGGACAGAAAACATTCAGTACTTC. This sequence encodes CASSLGTENIQYF. Full variable domain (remainder filled in from reference TRBV5-5 and TRBJ2-4): DAGVTQSPTHLIKTRGQQVTLRCSPISGHKSVSWYQQVLGQGPQFIFQYYEKEERGRGNFPDRFSARQFPNYSSELNVNALLLGDSALYLCASSLGTENIQYFGAGTRLSVL.

This clonotype was observed many times. V and J are TRBV14 and TRBJ1-4; D is unresolved. V was trimmed by 1 base and J by 0 bases, leaving 9 bases between them. Germline lookup yields CDR1 SGHDN and CDR2 FVKESK. The CDR3 consists of 16 residues. CDR3 sequence (DNA): TGTGCCAGCAGCCAAGTCTTCGGTGCAACTAATGAAAAACTGTTTTTT. Residues: CASSQVFGATNEKLFF.

This clonotype was seen a few times. The chain has TRBV7-9 and TRBJ1-2; tentative D call: TRBD1 (5 bases). Germline V gene sequence: CDR1 SEHNR, CDR2 FQNEAQ (reference sequence). CDR3 size: 14 residues. Trimming pared 5 bases from V and 6 bases from J, leaving 16 bases between. The CDR3: CASSLSGQGDGYTF. CDR3 nucleotides: TGTGCCAGCAGCCTCTCCGGTCAGGGAGATGGCTACACCTTC.

Turning to this clonotype: Given a much more abundant clone one base away, this may be a read error. This sequence joins TRBV12-3 or TRBV12-4 and TRBJ2-3; 12 nucleotides match TRBD2. The length of the CDR3 is 16 residues. The CDR3 DNA reads as TGTGCCAGCAGTCGACTAGCGGGGGCGTACACAGATACGCGGTATTTT. Protein sequence: CASSRLAGAYTDTRYF.

The table lists this clonotype with many counts. This chain joins TRBV24-1 and TRBJ2-3; D unclear. Trimming removed 2 bases at V and 5 bases at J, with 7 bases between. Per germline, CDR1 KGHDR and CDR2 SFDVKD. This CDR3 has 13 amino acids. For the CDR3, the DNA is TGTGCCACCAGTGATTCCAAGTTAGATACGCAGTATTTT. Encoded protein: CATSDSKLDTQYF.

The chain is built from TRBV7-2 and TRBJ2-1; 8 bases are shared with TRBD2. With V trimmed by 6 bases and J by 7 bases, 14 bases remained unmatched. Per the germline V gene, CDR1 is SGHTA and CDR2 is FQGNSA. The CDR3 totals 16 residues. The CDR3 DNA sequence: TGTGCCAGCAGAAGTCAAACGGGACTAGGTTTAAATGAGCAGTTCTTC. Translation gives CASRSQTGLGLNEQFF.

In its sample, this clonotype was seen many times. The V gene is TRBV4-1, the J gene TRBJ2-5; D is unresolved. V lost 4 bases, J lost 1 base, and 10 bases lay in between. Germline CDR1 reads MGHRA; CDR2 reads YSYEKL. This CDR3 spans 14 amino acids. CDR3 in DNA: TGCGCCAGCAGCCCCCTGGTAGGCCAAGAGACCCAGTACTTC. Translating gives CASSPLVGQETQYF.

This clonotype occurred many times. The rearrangement joins TRBV4-1 to TRBJ1-1; unclear D gene. Trimming removed 1 base from V and 5 bases from J, with 14 bases in between. Germline lookup yields CDR1 MGHRA and CDR2 YSYEKL. This CDR3 spans 15 amino acids. As DNA, the CDR3 is TGCGCCAGCAGCCAAGTACACGGCAGTGGAACTGAAGCTTTCTTT. Amino acids: CASSQVHGSGTEAFF.

The chain joins TRBV6-2 or TRBV6-3 to TRBJ1-1, with no clear D. The CDR3 consists of 14 residues. V shed 4 bases and J shed 0 bases, with 9 bases lying between them. From germline, CDR1 is MNHEY and CDR2 SVGEGT. In DNA, the CDR3 is TGTGCCAGCAGTTCAAGCGCCATGAACACTGAAGCTTTCTTT. This gives the protein CASSSSAMNTEAFF.